One and the same sample provided the 15 T cell receptor beta chains below, sequenced in a study of cytomegalovirus exposure and HLA in healthy donors. Researchers ran the PCR with 60 Vbeta and 13 Jbeta primers. Profiled with immunoSEQ multiplex PCR; TCRdb holds only in-frame clones, not every one. The sample shows approximately 190,000 clones, roughly 70% of them seen only once. The source material was PBMCs. The source of these receptors is a woman aged 25 to 45 in good health and CMV-seronegative.

The gene calls are TRBV29-1 and TRBJ1-4; TRBD1 is a possible D gene (6 bases). The CDR3 extends over 13 amino acids. Germline assignment: CDR1 SQVTM and CDR2 ANQGSEA. The germline V and J ends were trimmed by 6 bases and 8 bases, with 16 bases remaining between them. CDR3 region: CSVRQDVREKLFF. DNA of the CDR3: TGCAGCGTCAGACAGGACGTAAGAGAAAAACTGTTTTTT. Complete variable domain (other parts from reference TRBV29-1 and TRBJ1-4): SAVISQKPSRDICQRGTSLTIQCQVDSQVTMMFWYRQQPGQSLTLIATANQGSEATYESGFVIDKFPISRPNLTFSTLTVSNMSPEDSSIYLCSVRQDVREKLFFGSGTQLSVL.

As regards this clone: One end of the junction does not line up with germline, which may come from a read error. V is TRBV7-9 and J is TRBJ2-5, with D possibly being TRBD2 (5 bases). Germline V gene lookup returns CDR1 SEHNR and CDR2 FQNEAQ (reference sequence). CDR3 size: 15 residues. The CDR3 nucleotides are TGTTCCAGCAGCTCCCCAGAGGGTGGGTCTCGAGCCCAGTACTTC. Translation gives CSSSSPEGGSRAQYF.

The chain recombines TRBV5-1 with TRBJ2-1; 11 bases map to TRBD2. Germline assignment: CDR1 SGHRS and CDR2 YFSETQ. The CDR3 contains 15 residues. With V trimmed by 4 bases and J by 6 bases, 6 bases remained unmatched. The CDR3: CASSLTSGGPNEQFF. CDR3 nucleotide sequence: TGCGCCAGCAGCCTCACTAGCGGGGGCCCCAATGAGCAGTTCTTC.

The chain uses TRBV11-2 and TRBJ1-2, with 7 bases lining up with TRBD1. This CDR3 has 15 amino acids. Looked up from germline, CDR1 is SGHAT and CDR2 is FQNNGV. Trimming took 1 base from V and 8 from J; bases not matched to a gene: 10. In DNA form, the CDR3 reads TGTGCCAGCAGCTTAGTAGCAGAGGGGGCTGTAGGCTACACCTTC. Its protein is CASSLVAEGAVGYTF. Variable domain in full (rest from reference TRBV11-2 and TRBJ1-2): EAGVAQSPRYKIIEKRQSVAFWCNPISGHATLYWYQQILGQGPKLLIQFQNNGVVDDSQLPKDRFSAERLKGVDSTLKIQPAKLEDSAVYLCASSLVAEGAVGYTFGSGTRLTVV.

The genes are TRBV18 and TRBJ1-1, with D uncertain. With 5 bases removed from V and 4 bases from J, the gap between germline ends came to 17 bases. CDR1 and CDR2 (germline): KGHSH, LQKENI. This CDR3 spans 15 amino acids. The CDR3 DNA follows: TGTGCCAGCTCAACGCTCGAGGGAGGAGTCACTGAAGCTTTCTTT. It is translated as CASSTLEGGVTEAFF.

This clone was seen a handful of times. CDR3 nucleotides: TGTGCCAGTAGTATGCAGTACACTGAAGCTTTCTTT. Translating gives CASSMQYTEAFF. This rearrangement joins TRBV19 to TRBJ1-1, with D uncertain. From germline, CDR1 is LNHDA and CDR2 SQIVND (reference sequence). This CDR3 has 12 amino acids. V shed 3 bases and J shed 3 bases, with 5 bases lying between them.

This chain connects TRBV5-1 to TRBJ2-3; a possible D gene is TRBD2 (6 bases). Trimming removed 0 bases from V and 6 bases from J, with 11 bases in between. This CDR3 comprises 14 residues. Germline CDR1 reads SGHRS; CDR2 reads YFSETQ. The CDR3 bases are TGCGCCAGCAGCTTGGGGGACTCTCTGGATACGCAGTATTTT. Protein product: CASSLGDSLDTQYF. Full variable domain (remainder filled in from reference TRBV5-1 and TRBJ2-3): KAGVTQTPRYLIKTRGQQVTLSCSPISGHRSVSWYQQTPGQGLQFLFEYFSETQRNKGNFPGRFSGRQFSNSRSEMNVSTLELGDSALYLCASSLGDSLDTQYFGPGTRLTVL.

This clone was recorded a few times. The gene calls are TRBV5-6 and TRBJ2-2; the match to TRBD2 covers 8 bases. Germline CDR1 reads SGHDT; CDR2 reads YYEEEE. J lost 6 bases, V lost 6 bases, and 16 bases had no gene match. The CDR3 contains 17 residues. CDR3 amino acids: CASTTIIQRETPGELFF. The CDR3 nucleotides are TGTGCCAGCACTACAATAATCCAGCGGGAGACCCCCGGGGAGCTGTTTTTT.

V gene TRBV11-3 combines with J gene TRBJ2-1, with D unclear. The V end lost 3 bases, the J end lost 6 bases, and 9 bases lay between the germline ends. The CDR3 consists of 13 residues. The germline V gene has CDR1 SGHNT and CDR2 YENEEA. The CDR3 protein is CASSFERSNEQFF. CDR3 nucleotides: TGTGCCAGCAGCTTCGAGCGCTCCAATGAGCAGTTCTTC.

CDR3 loop: CASSLGSGEYETQYF. The CDR3 DNA sequence: TGTGCCAGCAGCTTAGGGTCAGGGGAATACGAGACCCAGTACTTC. The chain has TRBV7-6 and TRBJ2-5, with D maybe TRBD1 (6 bases). V was shortened by 1 base and J by 5 bases, with 14 bases between the two germline ends. The CDR3 length is 15 residues. Germline lookup yields CDR1 SGHVS and CDR2 FNYEAQ. The whole variable domain, filled in from reference TRBV7-6 and TRBJ2-5, reads GAGVSQSPRYKVTKRGQDVALRCDPISGHVSLYWYRQALGQGPEFLTYFNYEAQQDKSGLPNDRFSAERPEGSISTLTIQRTEQRDSAMYRCASSLGSGEYETQYFGPGTRLLVL.

V usage is TRBV29-1 and J usage is TRBJ2-1; 8 nucleotides agree with TRBD2. The length of the CDR3 is 13 residues. Trimming removed 6 bases from V and 7 bases from J; junction bases left unmatched: 8. The germline gives CDR1 SQVTM, CDR2 ANQGSEA. The CDR3: CSVRGGRRNEQFF. Here the CDR3 DNA reads TGCAGCGTACGGGGGGGCCGGCGGAATGAGCAGTTCTTC.

The sample holds a few counts of this clone. The V and J genes are TRBV18 and TRBJ2-7; 9 nucleotides agree with TRBD1. With 5 bases clipped from V and 2 bases from J, the junction kept 7 bases outside the gene matches. Germline V lookup: CDR1 KGHSH, CDR2 LQKENI. The CDR3 is 15 residues long. CDR3 in amino acids: CASSFGTGRAYEQYF. The CDR3 DNA reads as TGTGCCAGCTCATTCGGGACAGGGAGGGCCTACGAGCAGTACTTC.

The rearrangement joins TRBV29-1 to TRBJ2-1, with no clear D. Trimming cost V 6 bases and J 5 bases, with 5 bases left between them. The CDR3 is 10 amino acids. The germline gives CDR1 SQVTM, CDR2 ANQGSEA. The CDR3 here is CSVSDNEQFF. CDR3 DNA: TGCAGCGTATCCGACAATGAGCAGTTCTTC.

Concerning this clone: Other nucleotide sequences from this sample produce the same CDR3. The J gene is TRBJ1-1, the V gene TRBV7-9; weak D call: TRBD1 (6 bases). Germline V gives CDR1 SEHNR, CDR2 FQNEAQ (reference sequence). CDR3 length: 13 residues. Trimming took 5 bases from V and 1 from J, leaving 8 bases between them. CDR3 protein: CASSRGANTEAFF. In DNA, the CDR3 is TGTGCCAGCAGCCGGGGGGCGAACACTGAAGCTTTCTTT.

The chain uses TRBV7-9 and TRBJ2-7, with TRBD1 as a possible D gene (5 bases). This CDR3 is built from 12 residues. Germline CDR1 SEHNR, CDR2 FQNEAQ (reference sequence). V was shortened by 5 bases and J by 2 bases, with 7 bases between the two germline ends. The chain's CDR3 is CASSPGTYEQYF. CDR3 bases: TGTGCCAGCAGCCCAGGGACCTACGAGCAGTACTTC.